This TCR beta chain was recovered during a study of CD8+ T cells in alopecia areata. About the study: The drug, tofacitinib, lasted 6 to 18 months, followed by 6 months off drug. The authors scored treated patients' severity by affected scalp percentage. Study results and caveats: Uncertain still, given a single nonresponder, is whether baseline CD8+ expansion links to response.

As the sequencing template, cDNA was produced by extracting RNA and reverse transcribing it. Libraries were prepared by immunoSEQ multiplex PCR; TCRdb keeps only in-frame clonotypes and omits some of them. Among some 190,000 clones listed, approximately 65% were seen once. This clone was seen more than once but under ten times. What it recognizes is unknown. Stated treatment: oral pan-JAK inhibitor, 5-10 mg twice daily. Both peripheral blood and punch biopsies of lesional scalp skin were obtained from patients who had alopecia areata. The TCR comes from a human donor with alopecia areata. The input for sequencing was CD4+ T cells sorted from blood, taken at roughly week 45, from a patient treated with tofacitinib.

CDR3 DNA: TGCAGCGGGGACATGCAAGAGACCCAGTACTTC. It encodes CSGDMQETQYF. The chain uses TRBV29-1 and TRBJ2-5, with a tentative D call TRBD1 (6 bases). The germline V gene encodes CDR1 SQVTM and CDR2 ANQGSEA. The CDR3 contains 11 residues. Trimming shortened V by 7 bases and J by 2 bases, and 8 bases separated the two germline ends.